These 32 T cell receptor beta chains came from one sample sequenced in a study of monozygotic twins with inflammatory bowel disease. Reanalyzing the 5' RACE reads, TCRdb keeps one entry per CDR3 protein, without DNA. This sample's table has just over 300,000 distinct CDR3 sequences. The material sequenced was blood. These receptors originate from a human donor with ulcerative colitis or Crohn's disease, or a healthy co-twin of an affected twin (not recorded which).

The chain combines TRBV19 with TRBJ2-1; TCRdb outputs TRBD1, but without DNA this stays unchecked. Germline CDR1 LNHDA, CDR2 SQIVND (reference sequence). The CDR3 extends over 14 amino acids. This CDR3 is CASSIGPGFVEQFF.

This chain joins TRBV6-1 and TRBJ2-4; no DNA is available, so the TRBD2 call from TCRdb remains unchecked. The germline gives CDR1 MNHNS, CDR2 SASEGT. The CDR3 runs to 14 residues. The CDR3 reads CASSGGTAASIQYF.

The chain's CDR3 is CSVEAIVTSGSYEQYF. The genes are TRBV29-1 and TRBJ2-7; TCRdb selects TRBD2, and the lack of DNA leaves this call unchecked. Germline lookup yields CDR1 SQVTM and CDR2 ANQGSEA. The length of the CDR3 is 16 residues.

The CDR3 here is CASSQGAAETQYF. The chain has TRBV14 and TRBJ2-5; the TRBD1 assignment by TCRdb is unverifiable without DNA. Per the germline V gene, CDR1 is SGHDN and CDR2 is FVKESK. The CDR3 runs 13 residues. Looking up the rest from reference TRBV14 and TRBJ2-5 gives the full variable domain: EAGVTQFPSHSVIEKGQTVTLRCDPISGHDNLYWYRRVMGKEIKFLLHFVKESKQDESGMPNNRFLAERTGGTYSTLKVQPAELEDSGVYFCASSQGAAETQYFGPGTRLLVL.

The chain joins TRBV6-5 to TRBJ1-2. From germline, CDR1 is MNHEY and CDR2 SVGAGI. The CDR3 has 13 residues. The CDR3 spells CASTYPQIGGYTF.

The CDR3 loop reads CASSLSGGASNQPQHF. This chain uses TRBV28 with TRBJ1-5. CDR1 and CDR2 (germline): MDHEN, SYDVKM. This CDR3 spans 16 amino acids.

V is TRBV2 and J is TRBJ2-7. The CDR3 has 11 residues. In germline, CDR1 is SNHLY, CDR2 FYNNEI. The CDR3: CASSENWEQYF.

The V and J genes are TRBV7-2 and TRBJ1-5. The germline V gene encodes CDR1 SGHTA and CDR2 FQGNSA. This CDR3 has 13 residues. The chain's CDR3 is CASSPRSNQPQHF.

V and J are TRBV4-2 and TRBJ1-5; with no DNA, the TCRdb D assignment of TRBD1 cannot be verified. The CDR3 consists of 15 residues. From germline, CDR1 is LGHNA and CDR2 YNFKEQ. The CDR3 spells CASSQDLQGYQPQHF.

The chain links TRBV5-6 to TRBJ2-3. This CDR3 spans 14 amino acids. Germline loops: CDR1 SGHDT, CDR2 YYEEEE. The chain's CDR3 is CASSLVLDPDTQYF. The full variable domain, completed using reference TRBV5-6 and TRBJ2-3, is DAGVTQSPTHLIKTRGQQVTLRCSPKSGHDTVSWYQQALGQGPQFIFQYYEEEERQRGNFPDRFSGHQFPNYSSELNVNALLLGDSALYLCASSLVLDPDTQYFGPGTRLTVL.

The V and J genes are TRBV20-1 and TRBJ2-7; there is no DNA to check the TCRdb D call of TRBD2. Germline CDR1 reads DFQATT; CDR2 reads SNEGSKA (reference sequence). This CDR3 is 13 amino acids long. CDR3: CSARVAGVYEQYF.

The rearrangement uses TRBV12-3 or TRBV12-4 and TRBJ2-1. The length of the CDR3 is 14 residues. CDR3 residues: CASSPTSAYNEQFF.

The chain combines TRBV29-1 with TRBJ1-2; TCRdb selects TRBD1, and the lack of DNA leaves this call unchecked. The CDR3 runs to 15 residues. In germline, CDR1 is SQVTM, CDR2 ANQGSEA. CDR3: CSATPGDRGSYGYTF.

The rearrangement uses TRBV5-4 and TRBJ2-7; the D gene TCRdb calls, TRBD1, cannot be checked with no DNA. From germline, CDR1 is SGHNT and CDR2 YYREEE (reference sequence). The CDR3 contains 14 residues. The CDR3 sequence: CASSNRDRAPEQYF.

The CDR3 spells CAGSGDSYEQYF. V and J are TRBV9 and TRBJ2-7; TCRdb designates TRBD1, a call that cannot be tested without DNA. Per the germline V gene, CDR1 is SGDLS and CDR2 is YYNGEE. This CDR3 has 12 amino acids. The whole variable domain, filled in from reference TRBV9 and TRBJ2-7, reads DSGVTQTPKHLITATGQRVTLRCSPRSGDLSVYWYQQSLDQGLQFLIQYYNGEERAKGNILERFSAQQFPDLHSELNLSSLELGDSALYFCAGSGDSYEQYFGPGTRLTVT.

This chain joins TRBV9 and TRBJ2-2; with no DNA, the TCRdb D assignment of TRBD1 cannot be verified. The CDR3 runs 13 residues. Germline CDR1 reads SGDLS; CDR2 reads YYNGEE. The CDR3 loop reads CASSGGKVGELFF.

The rearrangement joins TRBV7-9 to TRBJ1-1; TCRdb's assignment of TRBD1 cannot be checked, as there is no DNA. This CDR3 region has 16 residues. From germline, CDR1 is SEHNR and CDR2 FQNEAQ (reference sequence). CDR3 protein: CASDPQGLLSNTEAFF.

The chain combines TRBV19 with TRBJ2-3; absent DNA, TCRdb's TRBD2 call cannot be checked. This CDR3 has 15 amino acids. From germline, CDR1 is LNHDA and CDR2 SQIVND (reference sequence). CDR3 region: CASNARGSRADTQYF.

This chain connects TRBV10-3 to TRBJ2-5. CDR3 size: 12 residues. Germline V gives CDR1 ENHRY, CDR2 SYGVKD. CDR3 residues: CAISHSTETQYF.

The J gene is TRBJ1-3, the V gene TRBV5-1. Looked up from germline, CDR1 is SGHRS and CDR2 is YFSETQ. This CDR3 is built from 16 residues. The CDR3 sequence: CASSIVGGGVGNTIYF.

The chain has TRBV7-8 and TRBJ2-1. Germline lookup yields CDR1 SGHVS and CDR2 FQNEAQ. This CDR3 is 15 amino acids long. CDR3 protein: CASSLAQRLYNEQFF.

This sequence joins TRBV6-2 or TRBV6-3 and TRBJ1-6; without DNA, the TCRdb call of TRBD1 cannot be checked. Germline V lookup: CDR1 MNHEY, CDR2 SVGEGT. This CDR3 spans 18 amino acids. The CDR3 protein is CASSYGGSGSSYNSPLHF.

The genes are TRBV27 and TRBJ2-1; TCRdb's D call of TRBD2 is untestable without DNA. CDR1 and CDR2 from the germline V gene are MNHEY and SMNVEV (reference sequence). This CDR3 has 15 residues. The CDR3 region is CASIGLAGGKGEQFF.

The V call is TRBV18, the J call TRBJ1-1; the D gene TCRdb calls, TRBD1, cannot be checked with no DNA. The CDR3 is made up of 15 amino acids. Germline CDR1 and CDR2: KGHSH and LQKENI. The CDR3 is CASSPGAGVNTEAFF. Full variable domain (missing parts from reference TRBV18 and TRBJ1-1): NAGVMQNPRHLVRRRGQEARLRCSPMKGHSHVYWYRQLPEEGLKFMVYLQKENIIDESGMPKERFSAEFPKEGPSILRIQQVVRGDSAAYFCASSPGAGVNTEAFFGQGTRLTVV.

V and J are TRBV6-5 and TRBJ1-6; TCRdb designates TRBD1, a call that cannot be tested without DNA. CDR3 size: 14 residues. From germline, CDR1 is MNHEY and CDR2 SVGAGI. The CDR3 sequence is CASSFSTGQSPLHF.

V usage is TRBV24-1 and J usage is TRBJ2-5; TCRdb outputs TRBD1, but without DNA this stays unchecked. CDR1 KGHDR and CDR2 SFDVKD come from the germline V gene. The CDR3 consists of 15 residues. This chain's CDR3 is CATSDLRDSQETQYF.

The chain joins TRBV7-2 to TRBJ1-1; TCRdb indicates TRBD1, and absent DNA this call remains unverified. Germline-derived CDR1 and CDR2 are SGHTA and FQGNSA. The CDR3 extends over 17 amino acids. The CDR3 reads CASSRWSGGGVNTEAFF.

The rearrangement links TRBV5-1 to TRBJ2-7. This CDR3 contains 11 residues. Germline V CDR1 and CDR2: SGHRS, YFSETQ. The CDR3 loop reads CASSPQSEQYF.

The chain links TRBV18 to TRBJ1-2; there is no DNA to check the TCRdb D call of TRBD1. CDR1 and CDR2 from the germline V gene are KGHSH and LQKENI. This CDR3 comprises 14 residues. The chain's CDR3 is CASSPPQDSYGYTF.

The V call is TRBV6-5, the J call TRBJ2-4; there is no DNA to check the TCRdb D call of TRBD2. The CDR3 length is 15 residues. Germline CDR1 reads MNHEY; CDR2 reads SVGAGI. The CDR3 is CASSYERGAKNIQYF.

CDR3 loop: CASSPRYREATYNEQFF. This chain uses TRBV12-3 or TRBV12-4 with TRBJ2-1; TCRdb outputs TRBD1, but without DNA this stays unchecked. This CDR3 is built from 17 residues.

The chain carries TRBV3-1 and TRBJ1-2; TCRdb proposes TRBD1, but this gene call is untestable without DNA. CDR3 length equals 12 residues. Germline V gene lookup returns CDR1 LGHDT and CDR2 YNNKEL (reference sequence). CDR3 amino acids: CASSRGTGGYTF.